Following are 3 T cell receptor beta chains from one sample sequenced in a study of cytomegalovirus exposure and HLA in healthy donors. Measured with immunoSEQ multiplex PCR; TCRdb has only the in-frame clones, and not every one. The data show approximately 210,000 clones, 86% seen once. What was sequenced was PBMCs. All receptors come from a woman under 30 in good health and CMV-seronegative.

The DNA for the CDR3 is TGTGCCAGCAGCTTTACGACAAATTACGAGCAGTACTTC. Translation: CASSFTTNYEQYF. J is TRBJ2-7 and V is TRBV7-9; D is ambiguous. Trimming took 3 bases from V and 4 from J, leaving 10 bases between them. CDR3 length equals 13 residues. The germline gives CDR1 SEHNR, CDR2 FQNEAQ (reference sequence).

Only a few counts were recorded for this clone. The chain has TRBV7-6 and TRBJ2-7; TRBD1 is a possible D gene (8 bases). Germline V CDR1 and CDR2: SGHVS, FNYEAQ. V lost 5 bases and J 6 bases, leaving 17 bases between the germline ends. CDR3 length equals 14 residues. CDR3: CASSLTGGGGEQYF. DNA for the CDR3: TGTGCCAGCAGCCTTACAGGGGGGGGAGGCGAGCAGTACTTC.

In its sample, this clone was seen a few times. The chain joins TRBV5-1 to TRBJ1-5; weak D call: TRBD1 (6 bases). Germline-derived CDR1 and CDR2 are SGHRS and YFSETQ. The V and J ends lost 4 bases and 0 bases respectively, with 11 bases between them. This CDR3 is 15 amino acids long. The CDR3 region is CASSQDSNSNQPQHF. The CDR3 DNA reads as TGCGCCAGCAGCCAGGACAGCAATAGCAATCAGCCCCAGCATTTT.